This T cell receptor (beta chain) appears in the sequencing data of a study of blood T cell repertoires in COVID-19. This CDR3 is built from 15 residues. Germline V gene data show CDR1 as SGDLS and CDR2 as YYNGEE. Between the trimmed V and J ends, which lost 0 bases and 5 bases, there was a span of 11 bases. Seattle researchers signed up patients amid active infection and tracked them longitudinally. Source study methods: Amplified reference gene primers provided the basis for estimating nucleated cell counts. Clones were sequenced by immunoSEQ multiplex PCR, and TCRdb holds only the in-frame ones, with some missing. Clone size and V and J calls were adopted from that table, with D and trimming inferred from the DNA. This table has hundreds of thousands of clones, 70% to 90% appearing once.

The sample comprised peripheral blood. This clonotype originated in a man between 45 and 60 years old with COVID-19, enrolled during active disease. This rearrangement joins TRBV9 to TRBJ2-2, with D possibly matching TRBD2 (6 bases). CDR3 protein: CASSVAVGTTGELFF. For the CDR3, the DNA is TGTGCCAGCAGCGTAGCAGTAGGGACTACCGGGGAGCTGTTTTTT.